The rows below give T cell receptor beta chains drawn from one sample of a study of a mutant IDH1 vaccine in newly diagnosed glioma. Clones were read by immunoSEQ multiplex PCR, and TCRdb kept only the in-frame ones, dropping some. The table has 110,000 or so clones, 85% to 90% seen once. Their cognate antigens are unknown. The starting material was PBMCs, obtained from a glioma patient whose treatment included an IDH1 peptide vaccine. The receptors were sampled from a woman in her 50s with glioma. Each CDR3 is given with its conserved first and last residue. A D gene is named only where the DNA matches it firmly. Some rows mark clone size as missing; the rest say once, few, many or name a class of expanded clone.

TRBV19	-	TRBD1	TRBJ1-6	TGTGCCAGTACCGACAGGGGTTTTTCACCCCTCCACTTT	CASTDRGFSPLHF
TRBV7-2	-	-	TRBJ2-7	TGTGCCAGCACCCCGGGACTTTCCTCCTACGAGCAGTACTTC	CASTPGLSSYEQYF
TRBV30	-	TRBD2	TRBJ2-7	TGTGCCTGGAGTGTTGGGTGGGAGGGCTACGAGCAGTACTTC	CAWSVGWEGYEQYF
TRBV7-6	-	TRBD2	TRBJ2-1	TGTGCCAGCAGCTCCGCGCGGGGGGATGAGCAGTTCTTC	CASSSARGDEQFF
TRBV28	-	-	TRBJ1-2	TGTGCCACCTCCCTACCCCGTGGCGCATATGGCTACACCTTC	CATSLPRGAYGYTF
TRBV28	once	TRBD1	TRBJ2-7	TGTGCCAGCAGTTCCGGGACAGCGATAGACTACGAGCAGTACTTC	CASSSGTAIDYEQYF
TRBV11-2	-	-	TRBJ2-1	TGTGCCAGCAGCCCCCAAGTCTTCTCCTACAATGAGCAGTTCTTC	CASSPQVFSYNEQFF
TRBV5-4	-	TRBD2	TRBJ2-1	TGTGCCAGCAGCTTGTTAGCGGGAGGAAACAATGAGCAGTTCTTC	CASSLLAGGNNEQFF
TRBV9	-	-	TRBJ1-5	TGTGCCAGCAGCCCGAGGGGGGGCGCGGGTCAGCCCCAGCATTTT	CASSPRGGAGQPQHF
TRBV5-6	-	-	TRBJ2-7	TGTGCCAGCAGCTTTAGCGGTACCTACGAGCAGTACTTC	CASSFSGTYEQYF
TRBV7-9	few	-	TRBJ2-7	TGTGCCAGCAGCGTAGTAGCGGCTGAGCAGTACTTC	CASSVVAAEQYF
TRBV5-1	-	-	TRBJ1-1	TGCGCCAGCAGCTACGACATAAACACTGAAGCTTTCTTT	CASSYDINTEAFF
TRBV2	-	-	TRBJ2-1	TGTGCCAGCAGTGAAGCGCTTTGGGGGAACAATGAGCAGTTCTTC	CASSEALWGNNEQFF
TRBV27	-	TRBD2	TRBJ2-1	TGTGCCAGCCCTTTGGCGGGAGGCCGATACAATGAGCAGTTCTTC	CASPLAGGRYNEQFF